The 32 T cell receptor beta chains presented below share a single source sample, sequenced in a study of blood T cell repertoires in COVID-19. Measured with immunoSEQ multiplex PCR; TCRdb has only the in-frame clones, and not every one. This sample has about 220,000 clones, with around 82% found just once. The sequencing sample was made of PBMCs or T cells enriched from blood (not recorded which). These TCRs come from a woman between 50 and 59 years old who had been exposed to COVID-19.

The chain couples TRBV28 to TRBJ1-1; D perhaps matches TRBD1 (6 bases). CDR1 and CDR2 (germline): MDHEN, SYDVKM. This CDR3 contains 11 residues. V dropped 5 bases and J dropped 10 bases, with 11 bases sitting between them. This CDR3 reads CASSTGFAAFF. The CDR3 DNA sequence: TGTGCCAGCAGTACAGGGTTCGCAGCTTTCTTT. The full variable domain, completed using reference TRBV28 and TRBJ1-1, is DVKVTQSSRYLVKRTGEKVFLECVQDMDHENMFWYRQDPGLGLRLIYFSYDVKMKEKGDIPEGYSVSREKKERFSLILESASTNQTSMYLCASSTGFAAFFGQGTRLTVV.

The V and J genes are TRBV10-2 and TRBJ2-3; TRBD1 is a possible D gene (6 bases). The V end lost 10 bases, the J end lost 2 bases, and 10 bases lay between the germline ends. The CDR3 is 12 residues long. CDR1 WSHSY and CDR2 SAAADI come from the germline V gene. Here the CDR3 reads CATGTSTDTQYF. CDR3 DNA: TGCGCCACCGGGACATCCACAGATACGCAGTATTTT.

With respect to this clone: The junction does not match germline at one end; this may be a read error. In DNA form, the CDR3 reads TGTGCCATCAGGAACTCCTCAATCCCCACTAAAGCTTTCTTT. Its translation: CAIRNSSIPTKAFF. The chain carries TRBV10-3 and TRBJ1-1; no clear D. Germline V gives CDR1 ENHRY, CDR2 SYGVKD. CDR3 length: 14 residues.

The CDR3 DNA reads TGTGCCACCAGTGCTAGGACTAGCGGGGGGCATGAGCAGTTCTTC. This gives the protein CATSARTSGGHEQFF. The chain has TRBV24-1 and TRBJ2-1; 14 bases align to TRBD2. This CDR3 has 15 amino acids. CDR1 KGHDR and CDR2 SFDVKD come from the germline V gene. V was clipped by 5 bases and J by 8 bases; unmatched bases: 4.

The chain carries TRBV7-9 and TRBJ1-6, with TRBD1 matching over 10 bases. With 5 bases clipped from V and 8 bases from J, the junction kept 6 bases outside the gene matches. This CDR3 comprises 15 residues. Per the germline V gene, CDR1 is SEHNR and CDR2 is FQNEAQ (reference sequence). CDR3 protein: CASSRTGGSDSPLHF. CDR3 nucleotides: TGTGCCAGCAGCCGGACAGGGGGTTCGGATTCACCCCTCCACTTT.

V usage is TRBV5-6 and J usage is TRBJ2-3; TRBD2 aligns across 10 bases. Germline V gene sequence: CDR1 SGHDT, CDR2 YYEEEE. CDR3 length: 16 amino acids. Unmatched junction bases numbered 3, after V lost 0 bases and J lost 2 bases. CDR3 nucleotides: TGTGCCAGCAGCTTGGAGCTAGCGGGGGCCACAGATACGCAGTATTTT. The encoded protein is CASSLELAGATDTQYF.

A single count supports this clone. V is TRBV7-7 and J is TRBJ2-5, with D perhaps matching TRBD1 (6 bases). CDR1 is SSHAT and CDR2 is FNYEAQ in the germline V gene (reference sequence). The CDR3 runs 13 residues. Trimming removed 8 bases from V and 5 bases from J, with 15 bases in between. The CDR3 nucleotides read TGTGCCAGCTCCCCAGGGGAAGGGGAGACCCAGTACTTC. It encodes CASSPGEGETQYF.

This rearrangement joins TRBV28 to TRBJ2-6; D possibly corresponds to TRBD1 (5 bases). Trimming took off 7 bases at V and 0 bases at J, with 10 bases between the two ends. Germline V lookup: CDR1 MDHEN, CDR2 SYDVKM. CDR3 size: 15 residues. The chain's CDR3 is CASNPTGSGANVLTF. CDR3 nucleotides: TGTGCCAGCAATCCTACAGGCTCTGGGGCCAACGTCCTGACTTTC.

This clone occurred once. This sequence joins TRBV18 and TRBJ1-2; 9 bases fit TRBD1. Trimming took 2 bases from V and 4 from J; bases not matched to a gene: 8. The CDR3 runs 16 residues. Germline values: CDR1 KGHSH, CDR2 LQKENI. CDR3 protein: CASSPATGGGGYGYTF. DNA for the CDR3: TGTGCCAGCTCACCAGCGACAGGGGGAGGTGGCTATGGCTACACCTTC.

V is TRBV9 and J is TRBJ2-5; 9 bases align to TRBD2. The trim removed 0 bases at V and 5 bases at J, leaving 5 bases unmatched. Per the germline V gene, CDR1 is SGDLS and CDR2 is YYNGEE. The CDR3 runs 15 residues. CDR3 nucleotide sequence: TGTGCCAGCAGCGTAGGAGCGGGGGGTTGGGAGACCCAGTACTTC. Translated: CASSVGAGGWETQYF.

This clone was seen only once. This chain uses TRBV4-1 with TRBJ1-2; the match to TRBD1 covers 9 bases. CDR1 and CDR2 from the germline V gene are MGHRA and YSYEKL. Trimming removed 5 bases from V and 6 bases from J; junction bases left unmatched: 4. The CDR3 spans 13 residues. CDR3 loop: CASSSWTGDGYTF. DNA for the CDR3: TGCGCCAGCAGCAGTTGGACAGGGGATGGCTACACCTTC.

The chain employs TRBV28 and TRBJ1-4, with 7 bases lining up with TRBD1. V shed 7 bases and J 7 bases; nucleotides not matched to a gene: 9. Germline CDR1 and CDR2: MDHEN and SYDVKM. CDR3 length equals 14 residues. The chain's CDR3 is CASMGQGVSEKLFF. In DNA, the CDR3 is TGTGCCAGCATGGGGCAGGGGGTGAGTGAAAAACTGTTTTTT.

The chain is built from TRBV5-4 and TRBJ2-1; D is possibly TRBD2 (6 bases). Trimming shortened V by 4 bases and J by 3 bases, and 8 bases separated the two germline ends. Germline CDR1 is SGHNT and CDR2 is YYREEE (reference sequence). The CDR3 consists of 13 residues. This CDR3 reads CASSRRGYNEQFF. CDR3 coding DNA: TGTGCCAGCAGCAGGCGGGGCTACAATGAGCAGTTCTTC.

This clone has only a few counts. The chain joins TRBV2 to TRBJ1-1; 7 nucleotides align to TRBD1. V was pared by 4 bases and J by 7 bases, with 9 bases of the junction left unmatched. The CDR3 has 14 amino acids. Germline CDR1 SNHLY, CDR2 FYNNEI. The CDR3 loop reads CASSGRTGQDEAFF. The CDR3 nucleotides are TGTGCCAGCAGTGGGCGGACCGGACAGGATGAAGCTTTCTTT.

The CDR3 coding sequence is TGTGCCAGCAGCTTATGGCTAGCGGGGGGAGAGACCCAGTACTTC. Amino acid sequence: CASSLWLAGGETQYF. The chain couples TRBV13 to TRBJ2-5; the match to TRBD2 covers 11 bases. This CDR3 is built from 15 residues. Per the germline V gene, CDR1 is PRHDT and CDR2 is FYEKMQ (reference sequence). V trimming: 2 bases; J trimming: 4 bases; junction bases outside the gene matches: 3.

The chain combines TRBV7-9 with TRBJ1-4, with 9 bases lining up with TRBD1. CDR3 length: 14 amino acids. V trimming: 6 bases; J trimming: 8 bases; junction bases outside the gene matches: 7. Per the germline V gene, CDR1 is SEHNR and CDR2 is FQNEAQ (reference sequence). CDR3 DNA sequence: TGTGCCAGCAGGATGACAGGGGGTAGCGAAAAACTGTTTTTT. Protein product: CASRMTGGSEKLFF.

V gene TRBV4-2 combines with J gene TRBJ1-6, with TRBD1 as a possible D gene (5 bases). Per germline, CDR1 LGHNA and CDR2 YNFKEQ. The V end was cut by 0 bases, the J end by 9 bases, with 12 bases between. The CDR3 covers 15 residues. DNA of the CDR3: TGTGCCAGCAGCCAAGATCTGGGGGGAGGTTCACCCCTCCACTTT. It codes for CASSQDLGGGSPLHF.

V is TRBV2 and J is TRBJ1-1; D is possibly TRBD1 (6 bases). The CDR3 spans 14 residues. Between the trimmed V and J ends, which lost 5 bases and 3 bases, there was a span of 13 bases. CDR1 is SNHLY, CDR2 FYNNEI, per germline. CDR3: CASSPYDRYTEAFF. The CDR3 nucleotides read TGTGCCAGCAGTCCATACGACAGGTACACTGAAGCTTTCTTT.

This clone was recorded once. V gene TRBV5-1 combines with J gene TRBJ1-6; the D gene is possibly TRBD1 (6 bases). This CDR3 comprises 15 residues. Germline values: CDR1 SGHRS, CDR2 YFSETQ. The V end was cut by 4 bases, the J end by 7 bases, with 15 bases between. CDR3 nucleotide sequence: TGCGCCAGCAGCCTGGGGGCAGAGTTGAATTCACCCCTCCACTTT. Protein: CASSLGAELNSPLHF.

There are a few counts of this clone. This CDR3 is also generated by other DNA sequences in the sample. This chain links TRBV18 with TRBJ1-3; possible D gene TRBD1, 5 bases. Trimming took 5 bases from V and 4 from J, leaving 6 bases between them. This CDR3 comprises 12 residues. Germline V gene lookup returns CDR1 KGHSH and CDR2 LQKENI. The CDR3 DNA is TGTGCCAGCTCAAGACAGGGAAACACCATATATTTT. Protein product: CASSRQGNTIYF.

The chain carries TRBV19 and TRBJ2-2, with a possible D match to TRBD1 (6 bases). CDR1 is LNHDA, CDR2 SQIVND, per germline (reference sequence). CDR3 length: 17 amino acids. Between the trimmed V and J ends, which lost 6 bases and 6 bases, there was a span of 23 bases. CDR3 loop: CASRPNQGILSAGELFF. The CDR3 DNA reads as TGTGCCAGTAGGCCCAATCAGGGGATCCTTAGCGCCGGGGAGCTGTTTTTT.

V and J are TRBV12-5 and TRBJ2-1; a weak D match, TRBD1 (6 bases). The ends were cut back, 6 bases at V and 4 bases at J, with 13 bases in the middle. The CDR3 length is 14 residues. Germline-derived CDR1 and CDR2 are LGHNT and FRNRAP. In DNA form, the CDR3 reads TGTGCTAGTGGGCAGGACAGCTTTTACAATGAGCAGTTCTTC. This translates into CASGQDSFYNEQFF.

The chain employs TRBV7-6 and TRBJ2-5; 8 bases match TRBD2. J gave up 5 bases and V 1 base, and 3 bases lay outside the gene matches. CDR1 is SGHVS, CDR2 FNYEAQ, per germline. There are 14 residues in the CDR3. The chain's CDR3 is CASSLDGGAETQYF. As DNA, the CDR3 is TGTGCCAGCAGCTTAGACGGGGGGGCGGAGACCCAGTACTTC.

This sequence joins TRBV19 and TRBJ2-2; 8 bases are a match to TRBD2. CDR1 is LNHDA, CDR2 SQIVND, per germline (reference sequence). The CDR3 totals 16 residues. J lost 4 bases, V lost 1 base, and 5 bases had no gene match. The CDR3 protein is CASSIVVSGGTGELFF. The CDR3 DNA reads as TGTGCCAGTAGTATAGTTGTCAGCGGGGGCACCGGGGAGCTGTTTTTT.

This clone showed up just once. The chain couples TRBV30 to TRBJ1-1; 7 bases align to TRBD1. V lost 5 bases to trimming and J lost 5 bases; unmatched junction nucleotides: 5. CDR1 and CDR2 from the germline V gene are GTSNPN and SVGIG (reference sequence). The CDR3 spans 12 residues. CDR3 DNA: TGTGCCTGGGACAGGGTAGGGACTGAAGCTTTCTTT. This gives the protein CAWDRVGTEAFF.

The sample holds a few counts of this clone. This chain uses TRBV7-2 with TRBJ2-5; 10 bases are shared with TRBD2. There are 19 residues in the CDR3. The trim removed 2 bases at V and 5 bases at J, leaving 17 bases unmatched. Per the germline V gene, CDR1 is SGHTA and CDR2 is FQGNSA. The CDR3 is CASSLSKKAGGLLGETQYF. CDR3 coding DNA: TGTGCCAGCAGCTTATCAAAGAAAGCGGGGGGGCTGCTCGGGGAGACCCAGTACTTC.

J is TRBJ1-1 and V is TRBV7-8; 8 nucleotides line up with TRBD1. The CDR3 length is 15 residues. Germline loops: CDR1 SGHVS, CDR2 FQNEAQ. V gave up 5 bases and J gave up 1 base; unmatched junction bases: 6. CDR3 sequence reads: CASSPFGTGNTEAFF. The CDR3 DNA is TGTGCCAGCAGCCCTTTTGGGACAGGGAACACTGAAGCTTTCTTT.

The chain combines TRBV5-4 with TRBJ1-2, with D possibly TRBD1 on 6 matching bases. CDR1 and CDR2 (germline): SGHNT, YYREEE (reference sequence). Deletions cut 3 bases from V and 1 base from J, with 16 bases between. This CDR3 has 16 residues. In DNA form, the CDR3 reads TGTGCCAGCAGCTCCGTCGTGAGGGGGTTTAACTATGGCTACACCTTC. This sequence encodes CASSSVVRGFNYGYTF.

This chain joins TRBV18 and TRBJ2-3; 7 bases line up with TRBD2. V dropped 4 bases and J dropped 5; count of bases not matched to a gene: 0. This CDR3 comprises 12 residues. From germline, CDR1 is KGHSH and CDR2 LQKENI. This CDR3 is CASSRTRDTQYF. The DNA of the CDR3 is TGTGCCAGCTCACGGACTAGAGATACGCAGTATTTT.

The chain combines TRBV7-2 with TRBJ1-2; TRBD1 agrees at 7 bases. J lost 2 bases, V lost 3 bases, and 3 bases had no gene match. Germline CDR1 is SGHTA and CDR2 is FQGNSA. The CDR3 extends over 14 amino acids. CDR3 sequence: CASSFQTGNYGYTF. CDR3 DNA: TGTGCCAGCAGCTTTCAGACAGGGAACTATGGCTACACCTTC.

This chain uses TRBV5-4 with TRBJ2-1; 7 positions match TRBD2. The CDR3 has 15 residues. V lost 3 bases to trimming and J lost 3 bases; unmatched junction nucleotides: 6. Germline assignment: CDR1 SGHNT and CDR2 YYREEE (reference sequence). In nucleotides, the CDR3 is TGTGCCAGCAGCTCGGGGAGGGGCTTCTACAATGAGCAGTTCTTC. It yields the protein CASSSGRGFYNEQFF. The whole variable domain, filled in from reference TRBV5-4 and TRBJ2-1, reads ETGVTQSPTHLIKTRGQQVTLRCSSQSGHNTVSWYQQALGQGPQFIFQYYREEENGRGNFPPRFSGLQFPNYSSELNVNALELDDSALYLCASSSGRGFYNEQFFGPGTRLTVL.

V and J are TRBV5-5 and TRBJ1-2; TRBD1 matches 7 bases. The ends lost 0 bases at V and 5 bases at J; junction bases unmatched: 7. This CDR3 region has 15 residues. Germline V gene lookup returns CDR1 SGHKS and CDR2 YYEKEE (reference sequence). The CDR3, as DNA: TGTGCCAGCAGCTTGGTTCCCGGGACAGAATATGGCTACACCTTC. Its protein is CASSLVPGTEYGYTF.